The clone carrying this T cell receptor (beta chain) appeared once. Profiled with immunoSEQ multiplex PCR; TCRdb holds only in-frame clones, not every one. Here the sample spans around 31,000 clones, almost 75% being singletons. V was pared by 3 bases and J by 0 bases, with 3 bases between. Germline loops: CDR1 KGHSH, CDR2 LQKENI. The CDR3 loop spans 13 amino acids. The entry originates in a study of early stage breast cancer tumors. At the level of the study: Invasive lobular carcinomas made up about 30% of the 12 ER+/PR+/HER2- tumors.

The chain couples TRBV18 to TRBJ1-3; D unresolved. The receptor was derived from a person aged 35-55 years with breast cancer. The sample was blood. The CDR3 bases are TGTGCCAGCTCACCGAGCTCTGGAAACACCATATATTTT. This translates into CASSPSSGNTIYF.